This T cell receptor (beta chain) was captured by sequencing in a study of OX40 agonist ivuxolimab in advanced cancers. The germline V gene encodes CDR1 MNHEY and CDR2 SVGAGI. With V trimmed by 6 bases and J by 4 bases, 8 bases remained unmatched. The CDR3 loop spans 14 amino acids. Produced via immunoSEQ multiplex PCR; TCRdb's table is partial and in-frame only. In the table there are tens of thousands of clones, roughly 86% of which are singletons. This TCR was recovered from an adult with an advanced solid tumor such as melanoma, head and neck, liver or kidney cancer. The sequencing used CD4+ or CD8+ T cells sorted from blood, collected in a trial of the OX40 agonist ivuxolimab. This chain links TRBV6-5 with TRBJ1-2; 7 bases are a match to TRBD1. This chain's CDR3 is CASSPRDSAYGYTF. CDR3 sequence (DNA): TGTGCCAGCAGCCCTCGGGACAGCGCCTATGGCTACACCTTC.